The entry that follows covers one T cell receptor (beta chain) sequence. Its recognized antigen is unknown. This sample was included in a study of cytomegalovirus exposure and HLA in healthy donors (dated by TCRdb to 2015 to 2018). With respect to the entire study: According to an earlier analysis of 587 of the donors, roughly 180 million T cells yielded 117 million unique TCR beta sequences and about 300 Gb of sequence data. Approximately 300 gigabases of sequencing data and around 80 million unique TCR sequences made up an early release that covered about 640 HLA-typed donors. Among the roughly 390 genotyped donors, about 85% belonged to the genetic ancestry cluster associated with self-reported Caucasian donors. The aim of the study was to test whether cataloging public T cell receptors could identify signatures of past pathogen exposure. The study used immunosequencing to profile the T cell repertoires of around 600 subjects and linked those repertoires to cytomegalovirus serostatus. Along with the approximately 650-subject first cohort, a separate validation cohort of over a hundred different subjects was used. To predict cytomegalovirus infection status, the study combined high-throughput TCR immunosequencing, statistical association of individual TCRs with disease status, and machine learning. To study patterns of TCR occurrence, a later analysis re-analyzed previously published TCR beta repertoires from just over 650 donors and added high-resolution HLA genotyping. Rather than drawing on any new phenotypic data, the later analysis identified candidate immune exposures from TCR beta sequences and the way those sequences occurred across donors. In an earlier analysis of a few hundred of the donors, high-throughput TCR beta sequencing was used to judge whether each TCR beta V gene segment behaved as functional or pseudogenic. Donor age, sex, ethnicity and CMV serostatus were collected together with the repertoire data. A later genetic analysis took genome-wide SNP genotypes for about three fifths of the roughly 670 donors and used that subset as a discovery cohort. Every repertoire in the discovery cohort had been generated on one and the same sequencing platform. HLA typing included class I and class II loci at four-digit resolution. The number of donors typed differed by locus, with roughly 629-640 for A, B, C, DRB1 and DQB1, more than 500 for DQA1, nearly 610 for DPA1, and about 450 for DPB1. Five DR-DQ haplotypes were handled as single units for association and clustering, since linkage in the cohort was strong. On average, about 200,000 unique TCR beta nucleotide sequences were sequenced per donor among a few hundred genotyped donors of the cohort, with approximately 18% of those sequences being non-productive.

CDR1 and CDR2, looked up from the germline V gene (reference sequence), are SGHKS and YYEKEE. The CDR3 runs 18 amino acids, cysteine and phenylalanine included. Of the read, only the CDR3 DNA is kept; its 54 bases are in frame from base 1. V lost 0 bases and J lost 7 bases, and the count of bases not matched to a germline gene is 17. The cohort was made up of roughly 670 healthy bone marrow donors. At the time of sampling, all cohort members were nominally healthy, though unrecorded immune exposures were likely present. The donor was CMV seronegative and belonged to the group of around 350 seronegative cohort members. Every donor gave a peripheral blood sample, and the peripheral blood mononuclear cells from that sample were used for TCR beta sequencing. The Qiagen DNeasy Blood Extraction Kit was used to extract genomic DNA from the blood cell samples. Library preparation employed the immunoSEQ multiplex PCR assay. A mixture of 60 forward primers for TCR Vbeta segments and 13 reverse primers for TCR Jbeta segments was used in the multiplex PCR. The CDR3 region of rearranged TCR beta genes was amplified from genomic DNA by a multiplex PCR assay. Amplified TCR beta libraries were sequenced as 87-base-pair reads on the Illumina HiSeq System. In the source study's methods: A later analysis tallied some 79 million unique TCR beta chains across the approximately 670 repertoires, and about 10 million of those chains were shared by two or more donors. To remove PCR and sequencing errors, raw reads were error-corrected and collapsed into unique sequences using a nearest-neighbor algorithm that merged closely related sequences. V, D and J gene segments were assigned by aligning CDR3 sequences to IMGT reference sequences. Each retained sequence needed at least a six-nucleotide match to both a V gene segment and a J gene segment. A rearrangement was called productive if the CDR3 had no stop codons and remained in frame with V and J, and every other rearrangement was called non-productive. Following IMGT convention, CDR3 was defined as the stretch from the second conserved V-encoded cysteine up to the conserved J-encoded phenylalanine. Sequences without an unambiguous match to a single V gene segment were excluded from the earlier analysis of several hundred of the donors. In an earlier analysis of several hundred of the donors, V segments were called functional above 56.7% productive rearrangements and were called segregating when the between-donor standard deviation exceeded 5%. A statistical classification framework was developed to diagnose cytomegalovirus status using the catalog of TCR beta chain sequences. V and J gene assignment, in a later analysis, came from comparing TCR nucleotide sequences with IMGT/GENE-DB human TR gene sequences. Using the TCRdist pipeline, a later analysis assigned CDR3 sequences along with most-parsimonious VDJ recombination scenarios. A later analysis defined each TCR beta chain by its CDR3 amino acid sequence plus V-gene family, and excluded reads lacking a unique V-gene family. As a way to deal with suspected cross-contamination and a sequencing artifact, a later analysis dropped hundreds of nucleotide sequences that were highly shared and had low generation probability. In a later analysis, a clonal expansion index for each public chain was calculated from normalized within-repertoire ranks of inferred template counts. In a later analysis, generation probabilities were computed using a VDJ recombination model fitted to out-of-frame rearrangements, and the results were checked against IGoR. Hypergeometric tests were used in a later analysis to score TCR-TCR, TCR-HLA and TCR-CMV co-occurrence, with a repertoire-size bias correction applied to the TCR pairs. False discovery rates were estimated in a later analysis by permuting HLA or CMV assignments 20 times. In a later analysis, co-occurring TCRs were grouped using DBSCAN, with TCRdist sequence similarity added in when clustering inside HLA-allele-positive subsets. Repertoires with fewer than 30,000 or more than 120,000 public chains, plus five repertoires with anomalous nucleotide sharing, were excluded from co-occurrence clustering. Here the immuneACCESS table is served through TCRdb, limited to in-frame sequences with V and J called. Missing clones are a known gap in these copies; in checked studies unresolved V genes cover under half, and the rest lacks a known reason. The V and J calls and clone size are taken from that table; D and trimming were inferred from the DNA. The table held for this sample gives around 150,000 clones. Clones ranked in the top ten supply 1% to 1.5% of the sample.

Broader findings and caveats from the paper: Linkage disequilibrium might explain the correlated functional status among segregating V segments, but an unknown experimental factor could not be ruled out. Because the 87-base-pair reads could not distinguish some IMGT-functional V segments, including TRBV6-2 and TRBV6-3, those segments were excluded. Compared with equally common non-associated chains, HLA-associated TCR beta chains in a later analysis were more clonally expanded and had lower generation probabilities. In a later analysis, the rate of TCR association differed among HLA loci, with DRB1 alleles having the most associated TCRs and HLA-C alleles having the fewest. Sequencing depth was assumed to be roughly uniform across donors in the presence/absence analyses, though that assumption may not hold. Because HLA typing was unavailable for some donors at each locus, only the typed subset was used in association tests. An association between a missense DCLRE1C variant and V-gene and J-gene trimming of TCR beta chains was found in a later genetic analysis and replicated in an independent cohort. Seventeen rarely observed V segments, including chromosome 9 orphons, were excluded from the earlier analysis of approximately 500 of the donors because counts were too low. Most TCR sequences were seen in very few donors, while some public TCRs were found in many individuals. A further reported finding was that TCR beta sequences accurately predicted the HLA-A and HLA-B alleles for most subjects in the first cohort. At a false discovery rate of 0.05, a later analysis linked under 20,000 TCR beta sequences to specific HLA alleles. The classifier was reported to diagnose cytomegalovirus status with high specificity and sensitivity in both the original and validation cohorts. When HLA alleles, especially DR and DQ, strongly co-occurred, attributing TCR associations to individual alleles was difficult. A later genetic analysis reported fewer N-insertions in productive TCRs among donors in an Asian-associated ancestry cluster than the roughly 720-donor mean. A cluster of highly shared sequence variants was judged likely to represent a technical artifact of the sequencing pipeline. It was suggested by the authors that the approach could potentially be generalized to other disease states and immunological phenotypes. This cohort had only TCR beta chains sequenced, and the lack of alpha or paired-chain data limited which features could be detected. A later analysis found that most CMV-associated TCR beta chains appeared HLA-restricted, with HLA associations seemingly driven largely by CMV exposure. Several of the top co-occurrence clusters appeared to be linked to parvovirus B19, influenza, CMV and Epstein-Barr virus, according to a later analysis. The study gave a list of 150 to 200 TCR beta chains associated with cytomegalovirus. The only immune exposure information available for the cohort was CMV serostatus. In vitro tests confirmed that a few of the cytomegalovirus-associated TCR beta chains recognize cytomegalovirus antigens. In an earlier analysis of around 600 of the donors, most TCR beta V segments appeared in productive rearrangements about 87% or about 30% of the time, broadly matching IMGT annotations.

The clonotype comes from a woman aged 55-69 years in good health and CMV-seronegative. The chain employs TRBV5-5 and TRBJ2-7; 9 bases in between match TRBD2. Sample: PBMCs. The CDR3 loop reads CASSLARGASGRQGEQYF. The DNA is as follows: TGTGCCAGCAGCTTGGCCAGGGGAGCCAGCGGGAGGCAAGGGGAGCAGTACTTC.